The present T cell receptor (beta chain) was sequenced within a study of control samples from healthy donors and cancer patients (TCRdb year 2020). Library method: the immunoSEQ multiplex PCR assay. Sourced from immuneACCESS, this table was stored by TCRdb with only in-frame sequences that have V and J called. A share of the clones is absent; for the studies checked, an unresolved V gene accounts for under half, and the remainder has no known explanation. This sample comprises 150,000 or so clones, around 96% of them detected only once. The ten largest clones capture 7.5% to 8.5% of the sample. Comment on this clone: Its antigen is not yet known. One base away there is no much larger clone; base qualities are not given.

There are 15 amino acids in the CDR3, from cysteine to phenylalanine inclusive. Only the CDR3 DNA is retained, 45 bases long and in frame from the first base. According to the germline V gene (reference sequence), CDR1 reads LNHDA and CDR2 reads SQIVND. At the junction V is shortened by 5 bases and J by 8 bases, with 20 bases in between. The receptor's source is a woman in her 40s in good health. The sequence is built from TRBV19 and TRBJ2-3, with the D gene tentatively TRBD1 or TRBD2, based on 5 matching bases in each. The sequenced sample was blood. In nucleotides, the sequence is TGTGCCAGTAGTCCCCGGGGCCTGCACAGAGGTACGCAGTATTTT. Its protein is CASSPRGLHRGTQYF.